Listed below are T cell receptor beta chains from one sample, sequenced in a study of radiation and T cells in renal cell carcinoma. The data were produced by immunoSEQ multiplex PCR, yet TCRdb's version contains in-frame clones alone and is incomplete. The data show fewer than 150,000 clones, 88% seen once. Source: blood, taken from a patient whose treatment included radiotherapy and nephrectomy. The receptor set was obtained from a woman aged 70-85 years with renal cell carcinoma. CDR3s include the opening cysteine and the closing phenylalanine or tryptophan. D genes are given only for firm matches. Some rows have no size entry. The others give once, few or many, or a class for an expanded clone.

TGTGCCAGCAGCTTAGAGAGAACCGAGCAGTACTTC CASSLERTEQYF TRBJ2-7 . TRBV7-9 .
TGTGCCAGCAGCTTAATAGGGCAGGGAGCGAACTATGGCTACACCTTC CASSLIGQGANYGYTF TRBJ1-2 . TRBV7-3 .
TGTGCCAGCAAGCGGGAGCCAGATACGCAGTATTTT CASKREPDTQYF TRBJ2-3 . TRBV6-1 TRBD2
TGTGCCAGCAGCTTAGATCGACCTATCATAGACCACGAGCAGTACTTC CASSLDRPIIDHEQYF TRBJ2-7 . TRBV7-2 .
TGTGCCAGCAGTTTATCGGTAGGGTTGACCGGGGAGCTGTTTTTT CASSLSVGLTGELFF TRBJ2-2 . TRBV27 .
TGTGCCAGTAGTATGGACGGCGAGACTGAAGCTTTCTTT CASSMDGETEAFF TRBJ1-1 few TRBV19 .
TGTGCCAGCAGCTTAGAGACTAGCGGTATCACAGATACGCAGTATTTT CASSLETSGITDTQYF TRBJ2-3 once TRBV7-2 TRBD2
TGTGCCAGCAGCTCCGGAGGGGTCCAAGAGACCCAGTACTTC CASSSGGVQETQYF TRBJ2-5 . TRBV7-2 .
TGTGCCAGCAGCTTACACCTGAACACTGAAGCTTTCTTT CASSLHLNTEAFF TRBJ1-1 . TRBV5-5 .
TGTGCCAGCAGTGAATGGTTAAACACAGATACGCAGTATTTT CASSEWLNTDTQYF TRBJ2-3 . TRBV6-1 .
TGTGCCAGTAAGTCAGTGTCCGTATATAGCAATCAGCCCCAGCATTTT CASKSVSVYSNQPQHF TRBJ1-5 . TRBV19 .
TGTGCCAGCAGTAACGGACAGGGGGCCGGAGAGACCCAGTACTTC CASSNGQGAGETQYF TRBJ2-5 once TRBV6-5 TRBD1
TGTGCCAGCAGCACAGGGAGCGCCTATAATTCACCCCTCCACTTT CASSTGSAYNSPLHF TRBJ1-6 . TRBV9 .
TGTGCCATCAGTGCAGGGGGGAACACCGGGGAGCTGTTTTTT CAISAGGNTGELFF TRBJ2-2 . TRBV10-3 TRBD1
TGTGCCAGCAGCGTAGGACTGGGACAGAACAATGAGCAGTTCTTC CASSVGLGQNNEQFF TRBJ2-1 . TRBV9 TRBD1
TGTGCCAGCAGGCAGCTATTAGTCGAGTTCTTC CASRQLLVEFF TRBJ2-1 once TRBV6-5 .
TGTGCCAGCAGTTACGGGACAGGGCGGGTTCAGTACTTC CASSYGTGRVQYF TRBJ2-4 once TRBV6-6 TRBD1
TGTGCCAGCAAGGGGGGGGGACAGAGAGGGTCGGATACGCAGTATTTT CASKGGGQRGSDTQYF TRBJ2-3 . TRBV2 .
TGCGCCAGCAGCCCGACTAGCAGCACAGATACGCAGTATTTT CASSPTSSTDTQYF TRBJ2-3 . TRBV5-1 TRBD2
TGTGCCAGCAGCTTAAGGCGACAGGGGGGCACTGAAGCTTTCTTT CASSLRRQGGTEAFF TRBJ1-1 . TRBV7-9 TRBD1
TGCGCCAGCAGCCAGGTGACTAGCGGGGGATCCGAGCAGTACTTC CASSQVTSGGSEQYF TRBJ2-7 . TRBV4-3 TRBD2
TGCAGCGCCCAAGTGACGCAGAACACCGGGGAGCTGTTTTTT CSAQVTQNTGELFF TRBJ2-2 . TRBV29-1 .
TGTGCCAGCACTAGAACAGGGATGAACACTGAAGCTTTCTTT CASTRTGMNTEAFF TRBJ1-1 . TRBV2 .
TGTGCCAGCAAGGGGTACTCTGGAAACACCATATATTTT CASKGYSGNTIYF TRBJ1-3 . TRBV2 .
TGTGCCAGCAGTCGGACACATCGCAATCAGCCCCAGCATTTT CASSRTHRNQPQHF TRBJ1-5 once TRBV28 .
TGTGCCAGTAGCAACTGGGGTAGCGGGGACCTCTACAATGAGCAGTTCTTC CASSNWGSGDLYNEQFF TRBJ2-1 . TRBV19 TRBD2
TGTGCCAGCAGTAGTAGCGGGGGGCCTTACAATGAGCAGTTCTTC CASSSSGGPYNEQFF TRBJ2-1 . TRBV13 TRBD2
TGTGCCAGCAGTTTATGGGGTCTGGAGACAGATACGCAGTATTTT CASSLWGLETDTQYF TRBJ2-3 once TRBV27 .
TGTGCCATCAGTGAGTCGGGGTGGGGAGAAGAGACCCAGTACTTC CAISESGWGEETQYF TRBJ2-5 . TRBV10-3 .
TGTGCCAGCAGTGAGGGGAGAGAAGAGACCCAGTACTTC CASSEGREETQYF TRBJ2-5 . TRBV2 .
TGTGCCAGCAGTCCCAATAGCGGGACAGGGTTTGACTCTGGAAACACCATATATTTT CASSPNSGTGFDSGNTIYF TRBJ1-3 . TRBV9 TRBD1
TGTGCCAGCAGTCTAAGACAGGCCAGGAACACTGAAGCTTTCTTT CASSLRQARNTEAFF TRBJ1-1 . TRBV2 .
TGTGCCTGGAGTGTACGACAGGGAAACTATGGCTACACCTTC CAWSVRQGNYGYTF TRBJ1-2 . TRBV30 TRBD1
TGTGCCAGCAGCTTAGCGCCCCAGCATTTT CASSLAPQHF TRBJ1-5 . TRBV7-6 .
TGTGCCAGCAGTGGCCGGACAGGGTTAGGCGAAAAACTGTTTTTT CASSGRTGLGEKLFF TRBJ1-4 . TRBV2 TRBD1
TGTGCCAGCAGCCCAGGGACCGGGTCCCAGTACTTC CASSPGTGSQYF TRBJ2-5 once TRBV5-4 .
TGTGCCAGCAGTTTATTAAGGGCGCAGTACTTC CASSLLRAQYF TRBJ2-7 . TRBV27 .
TGTGCCAGCAGCTTCAACGCGGGAGGATCAACAGATACGCAGTATTTT CASSFNAGGSTDTQYF TRBJ2-3 . TRBV5-4 TRBD2
TGCGCCAGCAGCTTGGCGGGAGCAACTAATGAAAAACTGTTTTTT CASSLAGATNEKLFF TRBJ1-4 . TRBV5-1 .
TGTGCCACCAGCCGGACTAGCGGGGGTGAGACCCAGTACTTC CATSRTSGGETQYF TRBJ2-5 . TRBV15 TRBD2
TGCGCCAGCAGCCGGCGGGGACTTGATACGCAGTATTTT CASSRRGLDTQYF TRBJ2-3 . TRBV4-3 .
TGTGCCAGCAGTGATGCAGGGGCGGGATACTATGGCTACACCTTC CASSDAGAGYYGYTF TRBJ1-2 . TRBV6-1 .
TGTGCCAGCAGTACACGACAGGGAAGCTCCTACGAGCAGTACTTC CASSTRQGSSYEQYF TRBJ2-7 . TRBV6-5 TRBD1
TGCGCCAGCAGCTCGCCGGGACAGGTCTACGAGCAGTACTTC CASSSPGQVYEQYF TRBJ2-7 . TRBV5-1 TRBD1
TGTGCCAGCTCACCCTCCAGGGGGCGAGGGGCCAGGCCCCAGCATTTT CASSPSRGRGARPQHF TRBJ1-5 . TRBV18 TRBD1
TGTGCCAGCAGCGTAATGGGGGGACAAGAGACCCAGTACTTC CASSVMGGQETQYF TRBJ2-5 . TRBV28 .
TGCGCCAGCAGCCCAGGACCCCCCTCCCTCTACGAGCAGTACTTC CASSPGPPSLYEQYF TRBJ2-7 . TRBV5-1 .